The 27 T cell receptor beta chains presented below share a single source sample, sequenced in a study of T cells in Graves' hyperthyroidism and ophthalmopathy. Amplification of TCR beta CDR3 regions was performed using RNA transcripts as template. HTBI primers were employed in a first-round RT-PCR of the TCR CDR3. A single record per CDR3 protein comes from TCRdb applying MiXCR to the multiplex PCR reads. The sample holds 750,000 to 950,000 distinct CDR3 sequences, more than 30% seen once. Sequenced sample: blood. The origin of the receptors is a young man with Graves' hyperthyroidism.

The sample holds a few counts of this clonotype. Here the CDR3 DNA reads TGCGCCAGCAGCTTCGAGGGAGTGGATAATTCACCCCTCCACTTT. The encoded protein is CASSFEGVDNSPLHF. This chain uses TRBV5-1 with TRBJ1-6, with unresolved D. CDR3 size: 15 residues. Germline CDR1 and CDR2: SGHRS and YFSETQ. With 2 bases removed from V and 5 bases from J, the gap between germline ends came to 11 bases.

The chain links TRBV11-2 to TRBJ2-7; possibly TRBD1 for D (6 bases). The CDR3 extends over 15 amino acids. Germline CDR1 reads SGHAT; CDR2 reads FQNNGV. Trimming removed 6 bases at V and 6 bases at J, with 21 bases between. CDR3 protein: CASSSLQGPLAEQYF. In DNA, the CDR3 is TGTGCCAGCAGTTCTTTACAGGGCCCGCTGGCCGAGCAGTACTTC.

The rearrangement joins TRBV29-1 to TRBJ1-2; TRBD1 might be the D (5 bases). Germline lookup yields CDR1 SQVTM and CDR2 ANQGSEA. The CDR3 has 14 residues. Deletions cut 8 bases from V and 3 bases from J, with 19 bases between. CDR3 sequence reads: CSQELGDSYYGYTF. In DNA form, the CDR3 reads TGCAGCCAAGAATTAGGGGATTCGTACTATGGCTACACCTTC.

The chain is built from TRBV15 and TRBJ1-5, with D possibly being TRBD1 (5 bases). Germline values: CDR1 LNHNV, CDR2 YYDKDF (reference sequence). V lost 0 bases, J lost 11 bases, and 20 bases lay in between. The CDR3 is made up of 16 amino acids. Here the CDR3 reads CATSRDGLAGPETQHF. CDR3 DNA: TGTGCCACCAGCAGAGATGGACTAGCGGGACCAGAGACCCAGCATTTT.

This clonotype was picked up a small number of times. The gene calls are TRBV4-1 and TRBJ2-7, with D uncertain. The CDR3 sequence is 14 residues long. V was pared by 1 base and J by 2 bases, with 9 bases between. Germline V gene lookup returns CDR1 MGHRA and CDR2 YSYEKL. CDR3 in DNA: TGCGCCAGCAGCCAAGTTGGGATCACCTACGAGCAGTACTTC. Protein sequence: CASSQVGITYEQYF.

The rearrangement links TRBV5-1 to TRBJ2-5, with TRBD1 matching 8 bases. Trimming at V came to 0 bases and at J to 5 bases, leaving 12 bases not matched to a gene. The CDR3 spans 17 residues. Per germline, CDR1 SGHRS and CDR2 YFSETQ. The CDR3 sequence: CASSLVGQARGMETQYF. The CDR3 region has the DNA TGCGCCAGCAGCTTGGTGGGACAGGCCCGAGGGATGGAGACCCAGTACTTC.

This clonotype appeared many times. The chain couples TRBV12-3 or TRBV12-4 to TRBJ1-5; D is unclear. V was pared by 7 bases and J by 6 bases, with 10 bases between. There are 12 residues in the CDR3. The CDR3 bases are TGTGCCAGCACCACCCGTAGTCAGCCCCAGCATTTT. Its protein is CASTTRSQPQHF.

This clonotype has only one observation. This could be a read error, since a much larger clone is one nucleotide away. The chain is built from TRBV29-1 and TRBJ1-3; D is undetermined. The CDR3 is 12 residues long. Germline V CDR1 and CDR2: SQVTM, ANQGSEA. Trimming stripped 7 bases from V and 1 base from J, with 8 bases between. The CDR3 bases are TGCAGCGGCCGGAGGTCTGGAAACACCATATATTTT. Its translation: CSGRRSGNTIYF.

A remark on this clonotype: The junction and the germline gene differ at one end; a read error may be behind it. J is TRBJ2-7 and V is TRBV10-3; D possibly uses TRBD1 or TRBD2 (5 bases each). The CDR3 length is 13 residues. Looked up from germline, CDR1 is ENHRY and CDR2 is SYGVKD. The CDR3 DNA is TGTGCCAGCAGTGAGGGGAACTTCTACGAGCAGTACTTC. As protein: CASSEGNFYEQYF.

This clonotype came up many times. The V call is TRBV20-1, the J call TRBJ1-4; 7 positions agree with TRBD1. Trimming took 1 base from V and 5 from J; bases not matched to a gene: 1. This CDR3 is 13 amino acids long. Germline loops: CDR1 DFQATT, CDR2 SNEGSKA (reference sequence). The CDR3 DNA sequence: TGCAGTGCTAGAGTGACAGGGAATGAAAAACTGTTTTTT. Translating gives CSARVTGNEKLFF.

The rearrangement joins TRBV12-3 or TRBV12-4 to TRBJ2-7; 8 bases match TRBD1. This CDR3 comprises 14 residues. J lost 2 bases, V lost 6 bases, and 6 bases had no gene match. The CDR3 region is CASSRQGRTYEQYF. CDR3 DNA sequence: TGTGCCAGCAGCAGACAGGGGAGGACCTACGAGCAGTACTTC.

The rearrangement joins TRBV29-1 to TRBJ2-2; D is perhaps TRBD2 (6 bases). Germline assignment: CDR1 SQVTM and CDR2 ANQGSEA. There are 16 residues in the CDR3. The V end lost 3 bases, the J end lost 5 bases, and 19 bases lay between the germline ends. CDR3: CSVEEGSWAITGELFF. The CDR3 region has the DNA TGCAGCGTTGAGGAGGGGTCATGGGCCATAACCGGGGAGCTGTTTTTT.

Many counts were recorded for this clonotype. The CDR3 loop is CASSTSGTSGRKTQYF. The CDR3 DNA is TGTGCCAGCAGCACCTCGGGGACTAGCGGGAGAAAGACCCAGTACTTC. This chain connects TRBV9 to TRBJ2-5; TRBD2 agrees at 14 bases. V lost 4 bases and J lost 6; bases outside the gene matches: 8. This CDR3 is 16 amino acids long. Germline V gene data show CDR1 as SGDLS and CDR2 as YYNGEE.

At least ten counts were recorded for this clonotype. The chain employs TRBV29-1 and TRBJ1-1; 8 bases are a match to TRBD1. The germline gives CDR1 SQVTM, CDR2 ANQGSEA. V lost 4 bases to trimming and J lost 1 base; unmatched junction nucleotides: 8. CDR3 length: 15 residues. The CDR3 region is CSVARPGGTNTEAFF. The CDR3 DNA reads TGCAGCGTTGCTAGGCCAGGGGGCACGAACACTGAAGCTTTCTTT.

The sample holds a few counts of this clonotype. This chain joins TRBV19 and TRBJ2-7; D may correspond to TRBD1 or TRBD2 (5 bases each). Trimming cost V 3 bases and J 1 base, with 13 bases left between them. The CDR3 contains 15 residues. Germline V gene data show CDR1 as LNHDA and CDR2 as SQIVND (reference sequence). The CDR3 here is CASSIQGRGSYEQYF. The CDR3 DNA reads TGTGCCAGTAGTATCCAGGGACGGGGATCCTACGAGCAGTACTTC. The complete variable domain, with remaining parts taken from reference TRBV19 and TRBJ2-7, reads DGGITQSPKYLFRKEGQNVTLSCEQNLNHDAMYWYRQDPGQGLRLIYYSQIVNDFQKGDIAEGYSVSREKKESFPLTVTSAQKNPTAFYLCASSIQGRGSYEQYFGPGTRLTVT.

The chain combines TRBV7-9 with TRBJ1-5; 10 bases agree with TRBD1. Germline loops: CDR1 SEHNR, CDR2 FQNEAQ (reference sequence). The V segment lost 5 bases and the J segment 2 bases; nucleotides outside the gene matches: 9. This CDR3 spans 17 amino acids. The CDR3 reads CASSLSPGTGGNQPQHF. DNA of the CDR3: TGTGCCAGCAGCCTAAGCCCCGGGACAGGGGGCAATCAGCCCCAGCATTTT. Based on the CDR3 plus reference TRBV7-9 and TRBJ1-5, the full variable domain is DTGVSQNPRHKITKRGQNVTFRCDPISEHNRLYWYRQTLGQGPEFLTYFQNEAQLEKSRLLSDRFSAERPKGSFSTLEIQRTEQGDSAMYLCASSLSPGTGGNQPQHFGDGTRLSIL.

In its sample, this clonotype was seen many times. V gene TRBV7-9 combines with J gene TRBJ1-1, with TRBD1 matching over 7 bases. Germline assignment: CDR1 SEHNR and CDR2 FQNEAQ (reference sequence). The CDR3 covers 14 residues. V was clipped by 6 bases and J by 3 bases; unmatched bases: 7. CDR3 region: CASSLQGLDTEAFF. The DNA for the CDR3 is TGTGCCAGCAGTTTACAGGGGCTGGACACTGAAGCTTTCTTT.

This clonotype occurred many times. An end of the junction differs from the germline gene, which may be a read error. Here the CDR3 DNA reads TGTGCCAGCAGCTTAGTATTGGAGAACACTGAAGCTTTCTTT. Translated, it gives CASSLVLENTEAFF. The chain is built from TRBV5-1 and TRBJ1-1; no reliable D call. Germline V lookup: CDR1 SGHRS, CDR2 YFSETQ. This CDR3 is 14 amino acids long.

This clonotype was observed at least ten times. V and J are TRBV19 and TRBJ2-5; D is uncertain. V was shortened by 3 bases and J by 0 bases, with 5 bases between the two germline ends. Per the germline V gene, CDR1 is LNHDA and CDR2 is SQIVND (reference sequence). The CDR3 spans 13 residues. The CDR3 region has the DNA TGTGCCAGTAGTATGCGGAACCAAGAGACCCAGTACTTC. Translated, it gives CASSMRNQETQYF.

This CDR3 is CASSVEQYF. In nucleotides, the CDR3 is TGTGCCAGCAGCGTAGAGCAGTACTTC. This chain connects TRBV9 to TRBJ2-7; D is uncertain. The V gene lost 0 bases and the J gene lost 8 bases, with 0 bases spanning the gap. This CDR3 contains 9 residues. Germline lookup yields CDR1 SGDLS and CDR2 YYNGEE.

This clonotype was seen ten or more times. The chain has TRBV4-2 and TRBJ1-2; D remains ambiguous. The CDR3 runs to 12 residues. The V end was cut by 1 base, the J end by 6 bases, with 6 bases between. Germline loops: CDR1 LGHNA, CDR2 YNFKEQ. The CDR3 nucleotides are TGTGCCAGCAGCCAAGTGGCCCATGGCTACACCTTC. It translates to CASSQVAHGYTF.

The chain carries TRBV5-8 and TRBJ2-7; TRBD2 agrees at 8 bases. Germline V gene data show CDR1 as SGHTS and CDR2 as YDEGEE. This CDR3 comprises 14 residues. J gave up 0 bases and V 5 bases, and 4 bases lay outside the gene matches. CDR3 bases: TGTGCCAGCAGGCCTAGCGGGTACTCCTACGAGCAGTACTTC. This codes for CASRPSGYSYEQYF.

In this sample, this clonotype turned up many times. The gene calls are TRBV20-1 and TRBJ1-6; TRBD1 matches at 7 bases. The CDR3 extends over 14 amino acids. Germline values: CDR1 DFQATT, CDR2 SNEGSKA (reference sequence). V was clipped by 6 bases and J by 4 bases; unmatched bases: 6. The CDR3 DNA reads TGCAGTGCGCGGGGACAGTCATATAATTCACCCCTCCACTTT. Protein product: CSARGQSYNSPLHF.

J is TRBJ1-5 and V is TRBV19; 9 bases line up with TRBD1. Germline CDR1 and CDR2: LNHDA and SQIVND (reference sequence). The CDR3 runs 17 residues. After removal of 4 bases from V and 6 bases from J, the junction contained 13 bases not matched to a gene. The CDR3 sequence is CASSTPPGQGPSQPQHF. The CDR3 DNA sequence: TGTGCCAGTAGTACCCCTCCGGGACAGGGCCCGAGTCAGCCCCAGCATTTT. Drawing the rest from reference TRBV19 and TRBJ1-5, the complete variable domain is DGGITQSPKYLFRKEGQNVTLSCEQNLNHDAMYWYRQDPGQGLRLIYYSQIVNDFQKGDIAEGYSVSREKKESFPLTVTSAQKNPTAFYLCASSTPPGQGPSQPQHFGDGTRLSIL.

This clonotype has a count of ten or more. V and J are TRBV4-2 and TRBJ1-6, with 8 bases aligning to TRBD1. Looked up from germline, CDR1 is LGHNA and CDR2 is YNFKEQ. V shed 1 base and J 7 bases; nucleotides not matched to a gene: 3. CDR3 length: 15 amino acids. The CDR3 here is CASSQVQGANSPLHF. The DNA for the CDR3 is TGTGCCAGCAGCCAAGTCCAGGGGGCCAATTCACCCCTCCACTTT.

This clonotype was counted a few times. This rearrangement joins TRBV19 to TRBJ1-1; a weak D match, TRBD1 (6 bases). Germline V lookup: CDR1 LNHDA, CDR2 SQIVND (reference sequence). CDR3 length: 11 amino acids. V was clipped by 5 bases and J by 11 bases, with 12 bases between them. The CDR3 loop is CASSFRDTAFF. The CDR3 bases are TGTGCCAGTAGTTTCCGGGACACGGCTTTCTTT.

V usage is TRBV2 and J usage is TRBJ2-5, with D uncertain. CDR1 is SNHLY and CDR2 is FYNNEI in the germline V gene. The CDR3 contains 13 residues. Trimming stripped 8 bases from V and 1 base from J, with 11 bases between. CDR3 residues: CASGVGFQETQYF. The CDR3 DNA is TGTGCCAGCGGCGTGGGATTCCAAGAGACCCAGTACTTC. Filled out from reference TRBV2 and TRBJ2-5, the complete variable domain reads EPEVTQTPSHQVTQMGQEVILRCVPISNHLYFYWYRQILGQKVEFLVSFYNNEISEKSEIFDDQFSVERPDGSNFTLKIRSTKLEDSAMYFCASGVGFQETQYFGPGTRLLVL.